These T cell receptor beta chains were read from a single sample in a study of blood T cell repertoires in COVID-19. Profiled with immunoSEQ multiplex PCR; TCRdb holds only in-frame clones, not every one. The sample includes about 110,000 clones, under 95% of them seen just once. Material: peripheral blood. The source is a woman aged 30 to 39 with acute or convalescent COVID-19. Both conserved end residues are trimmed from each CDR3. Fields, in order: J gene, V gene, CDR3 protein.

J: TRBJ1-3; V: TRBV9; CDR3: ASSAQHTNSGNTIY
J: TRBJ1-2; V: TRBV30; CDR3: AWTPGSLYGYT
J: TRBJ2-7; V: TRBV29-1; CDR3: SVGLAGHSYEQY
J: TRBJ2-3; V: TRBV6-5; CDR3: ASSSLAPLSTDTQY
J: TRBJ1-1; V: TRBV4-3; CDR3: ASSQGQGTAEAF
J: TRBJ1-2; V: TRBV6-5; CDR3: ASRRDRGLDGYT
J: TRBJ2-7; V: TRBV28; CDR3: ASSTPYTSGSAYEQY
J: TRBJ1-6; V: TRBV2; CDR3: ASTKDGTYNSPLH
J: TRBJ2-1; V: TRBV7-2; CDR3: ASRTFSGGAPYNEQF
J: TRBJ1-2; V: TRBV7-2; CDR3: ASTVSGQGAIGYT
J: TRBJ1-5; V: TRBV10-3; CDR3: AISDIAKAGQPQH
J: TRBJ1-5; V: TRBV11-3; CDR3: ASSLEGDQPQH
J: TRBJ2-1; V: TRBV3-1/TRBV3-2; CDR3: ARGILAGGCNEQF
J: TRBJ1-1; V: TRBV9; CDR3: ASSVGSGLNTEAF